The following is a T cell receptor beta chain sequence with its context. This specimen belongs to a study of technical replicates of blood from a handful of donors. The germline V gene has CDR1 SNHLY and CDR2 FYNNEI. The V end lost 7 bases, the J end lost 0 bases, and 9 bases lay between the germline ends. This CDR3 spans 13 amino acids. Measured with immunoSEQ multiplex PCR; TCRdb has only the in-frame clones, and not every one. In the table there are 65,000 to 95,000 clones, 95% to 98% of which are singletons. The source is a human donor in good health. Material for sequencing was T cells isolated from PBMCs. V gene TRBV2 combines with J gene TRBJ1-2; no firm D call. The CDR3 protein is CASTGRPNYGYTF. Written as DNA, the CDR3 is TGTGCCAGCACCGGGAGGCCTAACTATGGCTACACCTTC.